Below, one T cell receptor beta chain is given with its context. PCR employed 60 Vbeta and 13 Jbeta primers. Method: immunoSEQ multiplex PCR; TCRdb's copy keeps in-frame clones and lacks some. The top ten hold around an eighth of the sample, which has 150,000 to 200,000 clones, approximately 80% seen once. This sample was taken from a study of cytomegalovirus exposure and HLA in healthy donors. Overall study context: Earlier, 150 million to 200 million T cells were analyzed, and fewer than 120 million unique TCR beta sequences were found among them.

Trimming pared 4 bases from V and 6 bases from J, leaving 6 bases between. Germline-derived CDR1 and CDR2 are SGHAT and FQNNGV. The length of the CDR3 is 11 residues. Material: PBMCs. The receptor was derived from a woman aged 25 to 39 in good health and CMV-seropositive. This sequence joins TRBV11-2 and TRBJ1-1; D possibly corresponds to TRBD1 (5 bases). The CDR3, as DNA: TGTGCCAGCAGCTCACAGGCTGAAGCTTTCTTT. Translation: CASSSQAEAFF.